This passage covers 5 T cell receptor beta chains from one sample sequenced in a study of blood T cells in healthy people across ages. With a J-beta primer mix and a sample-barcoded 5' primer, a second PCR ran roughly 6 to 12 cycles. TCRdb redid the calling of the 5' RACE reads with MiXCR, one entry per CDR3 protein. The repertoire consists of around 1,500,000 distinct CDR3 sequences, with 28% occurring once and the leading ten covering less than 9.5%. The sequenced material came from blood. The receptors derive from a woman aged 25 to 39 in good health.

A few counts support this clonotype. The chain combines TRBV12-3 or TRBV12-4 with TRBJ2-4, with D perhaps given as TRBD1 or TRBD2 (5 bases each). This CDR3 has 11 amino acids. Trimming cost V 6 bases and J 15 bases, with 15 bases left between them. CDR3 in amino acids: CASRRRDGLYF. CDR3 coding DNA: TGTGCCAGCAGGCGCCGGGACGGCCTGTACTTC.

This clonotype was picked up a small number of times. The chain joins TRBV20-1 to TRBJ1-2, with a weak D call TRBD1 (5 bases). The CDR3 covers 14 residues. Germline V gene data show CDR1 as DFQATT and CDR2 as SNEGSKA (reference sequence). V was cut by 6 bases and J by 1 base, with 15 bases left in between. The CDR3 reads CSAQNRGLNYGYTF. In DNA form, the CDR3 reads TGCAGTGCCCAGAACCGGGGCCTTAACTATGGCTACACCTTC.

This chain joins TRBV7-2 and TRBJ2-3, with 11 positions matching TRBD2. Per the germline V gene, CDR1 is SGHTA and CDR2 is FQGNSA. The CDR3 covers 16 residues. Germline trimming cut 5 bases from V and 0 bases from J; bases unmatched to any gene: 4. For the CDR3, the DNA is TGTGCCAGCAGCACCGGACTAGCGGGTAGCACAGATACGCAGTATTTT. This codes for CASSTGLAGSTDTQYF.

This clonotype was seen many times. This chain joins TRBV7-8 and TRBJ2-3, with D perhaps given as TRBD1 or TRBD2 (6 bases each). V shed 5 bases and J shed 2 bases, with 11 bases lying between them. The CDR3 spans 14 residues. Germline assignment: CDR1 SGHVS and CDR2 FQNEAQ. The CDR3 bases are TGTGCCAGCAGCCCGGGGGCAATCACAGATACGCAGTATTTT. This gives the protein CASSPGAITDTQYF. Supplemented by reference TRBV7-8 and TRBJ2-3, the full variable domain reads GAGVSQSPRYKVAKRGQDVALRCDPISGHVSLFWYQQALGQGPEFLTYFQNEAQLDKSGLPSDRFFAERPEGSVSTLKIQRTQQEDSAVYLCASSPGAITDTQYFGPGTRLTVL.

A word on this clonotype: This may come from a read error, since a much larger clone is one base off. The rearrangement links TRBV11-2 to TRBJ2-3, with D possibly matching TRBD2 (5 bases). CDR3 size: 13 residues. Germline V gene data show CDR1 as SGHAT and CDR2 as FQNNGV. This CDR3 reads CVSSPGLADTQYF. Written as DNA, the CDR3 is TGTGTCAGCAGTCCCGGACTTGCTGATACGCAGTATTTT.